The present T cell receptor beta chain was sequenced within a study of OX40 agonist ivuxolimab in advanced cancers. This clone was detected only once. Repertoires were generated with immunoSEQ multiplex PCR, while TCRdb's copy carries only in-frame clones and drops some. This sample carries 3,600 or so clones, less than 75% of them seen once, and the ten largest clones take over 75%. CDR3 size: 16 residues. J was trimmed by 5 bases and V by 4 bases; bases with no gene match: 8. Per germline, CDR1 SGHRS and CDR2 YFSETQ. The source of this sequence is an adult with an advanced solid tumor such as melanoma, head and neck, liver or kidney cancer. The chain has TRBV5-1 and TRBJ2-3, with 12 positions matching TRBD2. Sequencing was performed on CD4+ or CD8+ T cells sorted from blood, taken in a trial of the OX40 agonist ivuxolimab. In nucleotides, the CDR3 is TGCGCCAGCAGCGCTAGGACTAGCGGGGACGGAGATACGCAGTATTTT. Amino acids: CASSARTSGDGDTQYF.